The source of this TCR beta chain is a study of preoperative IRX-2 immunotherapy in early breast cancer (dated by TCRdb to between 2019 and 2020). Reading the germline V gene gives CDR1 SGHRS and CDR2 YFSETQ. V is reduced by 3 bases and J by 4 bases, leaving a spacing of 16 bases between them. The CDR3 goes from the cysteine to the phenylalanine over 15 residues. Of the read, only the CDR3 DNA is kept; its 45 bases are in frame from base 1. As for this clone: Its antigen is still unknown. No base quality information exists; no much larger clone differs at one position.

The library was built by means of the immunoSEQ multiplex PCR assay. The source is immuneACCESS, and TCRdb retained only in-frame sequences with V and J called. Part of the clones is not carried over; for the studies checked, unresolved V genes explain less than half of this, and the remainder is unexplained. This sample holds about 32,000 clones; over 80% were observed only once. Roughly 2.5% of the sample is in the top ten clones. Interpreted using the paper, the treatment or condition label stands for: preoperative locoregional IRX-2 cytokine immunotherapy. The samples were obtained from a phase Ib study that tested preoperative, locoregional IRX-2 cytokine immunotherapy designed to prime immune responses. Donors were patients with early-stage breast cancer who received IRX-2 before surgery.

The rearrangement joined TRBV5-1 to TRBJ2-5; TRBD1 is perhaps the D gene, given 6 matching bases. This TCR was sampled from a human donor with breast cancer. Source: lymph node tissue, taken from a patient treated with IRX-2 immunotherapy. The CDR3 region has the sequence CASSSRAGVGETQYF. The nucleotide sequence is given as TGCGCCAGCAGCTCCCGGGCAGGGGTGGGAGAGACCCAGTACTTC. Full variable domain (CDR3 extended with the reference TRBV5-1 and TRBJ2-5 proteins): KAGVTQTPRYLIKTRGQQVTLSCSPISGHRSVSWYQQTPGQGLQFLFEYFSETQRNKGNFPGRFSGRQFSNSRSEMNVSTLELGDSALYLCASSSRAGVGETQYFGPGTRLLVL.